This TCR beta chain was found in a study of identical twins (dated by TCRdb to 2016 to 2017). Turning to the overall study: The study deep-sequenced TCR alpha and beta repertoires from monozygotic twins, unrelated adults of various ages and cord blood to test whether fetal clonotypes persist. To rule out contamination, the twin experiments were replicated at different times with different library preparation protocols.

This clonotype has a handful of counts. Its specific antigen is unknown. No qualities accompany the bases; no much larger clone lies one base away. Every donor was a healthy Caucasian. Three pairs of female monozygotic twins, all aged roughly 18 to 29 years, made up the twin cohort. RNA for TCR libraries was isolated from peripheral blood mononuclear cells. Results the study describes overall, beyond this receptor: Excess twin sharing in beta out-of-frame sequences was weaker because fewer shared sequences lowered the signal-to-noise ratio. Fewer insertions were carried by abundant cord blood beta clonotypes; a weaker similar trend was observed in young adult naive repertoires, while no such trend was observed in memory repertoires. Zero-insertion analyses could be partly confounded by invariant T cells such as MAIT and iNKT, though diverse VJ usage argued against such confounding for most clonotypes. In monozygotic twins, recombination models systematically underestimated out-of-frame TCR alpha sharing, but the models matched the sharing seen between unrelated individuals. Compared with coincidental sharing between unrelated individuals, an excess of low generation-probability sequences was observed among out-of-frame TCR alpha sequences shared between twins. Because the same donors could not be followed over many years, the conclusions relied on cross-sectional statistical analysis.

The library was generated by 5' RACE. The sequencing machine was an Illumina HiSeq 2000. Template switching introduced a universal primer binding site; the final cDNA contained a unique molecular identifier, enabling accurate counting of TCR cDNA molecules. Specific primers in the conserved constant-segment region were used to synthesize first-strand cDNA for TCR alpha and beta chains. Each cDNA library was double barcoded, with a SMART-Mk sample barcode plus Illumina barcodes, to control for contamination. TruSeq adapter sequences, together with Illumina sample barcodes, were added in two successive PCR steps. The Illumina HiSeq platform was used with custom primers to sequence TCR alpha and beta cDNA libraries. In the paper's pipeline: MiGEC was used to process raw reads and extract unique molecular identifiers, and MiXCR was used to find CDR3 positions. For each individual, recombination models were inferred using an EM algorithm with the repgenHMM and IGoR tools. The tcR package in R was used for shared clonotype analysis, with sharing normalized by the product of cloneset sizes. To study raw recombination free of thymic and clonal selection effects, out-of-frame nonproductive sequences were analyzed. TCRdb reran the public reads through fastp at Q25 and MiXCR, keeping productive beta chains. Rows are unified per CDR3 protein, each entry keeping the most common DNA and genes. Here the V and J calls rest on TCRdb's processing, not on the authors' analysis. The sample contains 650,000 to 750,000 distinct CDR3 sequences, about 20% of them found a single time. The top ten clonotypes cover about 4.5% of the sample.

Trimming leaves V shorter by 7 bases and J shorter by 3 bases, with the junction holding 5 bases beyond the gene matches. The CDR3 starts with the cysteine, ends with the phenylalanine, and has 13 residues. Only the CDR3 part of the read is kept: 39 bases, read in frame from the first base. This sample also appeared in a second study, on T cells expressing NK-cell markers. As that second paper reports: In sorted CD3+CD56+NKG2C+, CD3+CD56+NKG2C- and CD3+CD56-NKG2C+ T-cell subsets from about eight donors, TCR beta-chain repertoires were profiled. Of the eight sequenced donors, seven were found to be HCMV-seropositive and one was found to be HCMV-seronegative. In several experiments an anti-gammadeltaTCR antibody was added to restrict sorting to alphabetaTCR-expressing T cells. In roughly six donors, the dominant CD3+CD56+NKG2C+ clonotypes ranked among the top 10 CD8+ clonotypes, making up roughly 1.0-8% of CD8+ T cells. Those dominant clonotypes were again the most abundant among CD3+CD56-NKG2C+ cells in a few donors, at about 28.3-60.1%. Whether the expanded NKG2C-expressing T cell clones were specific for HCMV antigens was left unclear. All eight donors whose samples were sequenced were randomly selected healthy volunteers, three of them men and five women. To determine HCMV serostatus, a commercial ELISA kit was used to detect HCMV-specific IgG in serum. For over 5 donors, bulk peripheral blood T-cell repertoires were also sequenced from unsorted PBMC. Reads were demultiplexed and grouped by UMI with MIGEC, and clonotypes were assembled and quantified with MiTCR. To exclude erroneous sequences, any TCR cDNA sequence not supported by at least two reads was discarded. Downstream repertoire analysis used the tcR package, and clonotypes were matched across fractions by CDR3 nucleotide sequence plus V segment. VDJmatch was used to annotate antigen specificity against VDJdb, with one amino acid substitution in CDR3 permitted.

Sequencing input: PBMCs. The sequence is built from TRBV12-3 or TRBV12-4 and TRBJ2-5; 7 central nucleotides agree with TRBD1. The TCR was taken from a woman aged 18-29 years in good health. In nucleotides, the sequence is TGTGCCAGCAACCGACAGGGAAAAGAGACCCAGTACTTC. Its translation reads: CASNRQGKETQYF.